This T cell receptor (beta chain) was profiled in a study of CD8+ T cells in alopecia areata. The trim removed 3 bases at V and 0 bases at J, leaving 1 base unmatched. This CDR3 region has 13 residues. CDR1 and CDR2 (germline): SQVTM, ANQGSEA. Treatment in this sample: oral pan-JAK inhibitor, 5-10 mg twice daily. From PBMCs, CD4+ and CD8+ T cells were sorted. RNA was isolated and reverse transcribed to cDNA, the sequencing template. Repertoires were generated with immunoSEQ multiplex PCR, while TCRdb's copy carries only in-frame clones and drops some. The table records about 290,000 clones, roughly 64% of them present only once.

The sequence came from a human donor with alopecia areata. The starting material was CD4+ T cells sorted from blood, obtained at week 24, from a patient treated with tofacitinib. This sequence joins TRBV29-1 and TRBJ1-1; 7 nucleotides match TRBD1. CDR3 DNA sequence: TGCAGCGTTGACAGGGGGGTGAACACTGAAGCTTTCTTT. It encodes CSVDRGVNTEAFF.